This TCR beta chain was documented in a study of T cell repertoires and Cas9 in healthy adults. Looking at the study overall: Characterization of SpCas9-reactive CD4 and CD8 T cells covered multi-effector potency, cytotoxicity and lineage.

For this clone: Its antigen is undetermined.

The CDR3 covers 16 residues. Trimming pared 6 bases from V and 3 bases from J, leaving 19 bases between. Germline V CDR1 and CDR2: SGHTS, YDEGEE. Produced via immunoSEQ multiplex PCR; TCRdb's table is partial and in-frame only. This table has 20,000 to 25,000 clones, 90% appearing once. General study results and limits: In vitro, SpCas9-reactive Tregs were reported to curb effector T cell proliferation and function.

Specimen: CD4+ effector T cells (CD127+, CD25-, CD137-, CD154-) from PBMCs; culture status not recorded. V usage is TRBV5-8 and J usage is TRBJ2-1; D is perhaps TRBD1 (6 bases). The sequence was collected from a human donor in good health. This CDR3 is CASNVKDSQIYNEQFF. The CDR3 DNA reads TGTGCCAGCAACGTAAAGGACAGTCAAATCTACAATGAGCAGTTCTTC. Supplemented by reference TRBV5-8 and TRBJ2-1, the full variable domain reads EAGVTQSPTHLIKTRGQQATLRCSPISGHTSVYWYQQALGLGLQFLLWYDEGEERNRGNFPPRFSGRQFPNYSSELNVNALELEDSALYLCASNVKDSQIYNEQFFGPGTRLTVL.